Below, one TCR beta chain is given with its context. The antigen is unknown. The source of the sample is a study of vaccination and CD4 T cells after COVID-19. Study-level background: The convalescents were made up of six males and four females, two of whom were Hispanic. A median of around 110 days (range 35 to 161) separated diagnosis from post-COVID sampling.

Sequenced with the Oncomine TCR Beta short-read assay was DNA taken from cultured CD4+ T cells. One entry per CDR3 protein, called by TCRdb with MiXCR from the PCR reads. The sample has about 13,000 distinct CDR3 sequences, 52% seen once; the top ten hold 15%. Treatment specified: roughly 11-day PBMC culture with coronavirus spike peptide pools or control peptides (ViraFEST assay). ViraFEST stimulated the growth of antigen-specific T cells using peptide pools and subsequently profiled their TCRs by sequencing. Study findings and constraints: Median counts of SARS-CoV-2-reactive clonotypes increased from approximately 21 to 40; this difference was not significant.

The CDR3 is 13 amino acids. V was pared by 0 bases and J by 11 bases, with 4 bases of the junction left unmatched. Germline lookup yields CDR1 MNHEY and CDR2 SMNVEV (reference sequence). Sequenced: CD4+ T cells from blood, cultured in vitro. This chain connects TRBV27 to TRBJ2-3, with 8 positions matching TRBD2. This clonotype originated in a human donor who had recovered from COVID-19. DNA of the CDR3: TGTGCCAGCAGTTTATCAGTCGGGAGGGAGCAGTATTTT. This translates into CASSLSVGREQYF.